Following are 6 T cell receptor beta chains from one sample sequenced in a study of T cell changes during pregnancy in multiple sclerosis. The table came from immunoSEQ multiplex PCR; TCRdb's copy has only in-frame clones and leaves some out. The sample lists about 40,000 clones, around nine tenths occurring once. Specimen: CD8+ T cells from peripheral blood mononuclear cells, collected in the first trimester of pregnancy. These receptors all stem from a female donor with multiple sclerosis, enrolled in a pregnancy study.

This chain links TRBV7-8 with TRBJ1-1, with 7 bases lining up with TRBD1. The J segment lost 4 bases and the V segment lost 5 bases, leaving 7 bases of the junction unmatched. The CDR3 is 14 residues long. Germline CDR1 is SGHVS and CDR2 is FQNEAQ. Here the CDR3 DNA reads TGTGCCAGCAGCCCAGAAGCAGGGGGCACTGAAGCTTTCTTT. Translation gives CASSPEAGGTEAFF.

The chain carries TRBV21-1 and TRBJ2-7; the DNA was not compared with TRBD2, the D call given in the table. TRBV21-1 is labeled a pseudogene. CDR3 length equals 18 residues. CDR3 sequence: CASSKGAERADLPYEQYF. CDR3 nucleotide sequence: TGTGCCAGCAGCAAAGGTGCGGAGCGGGCAGATCTACCCTACGAGCAGTACTTC.

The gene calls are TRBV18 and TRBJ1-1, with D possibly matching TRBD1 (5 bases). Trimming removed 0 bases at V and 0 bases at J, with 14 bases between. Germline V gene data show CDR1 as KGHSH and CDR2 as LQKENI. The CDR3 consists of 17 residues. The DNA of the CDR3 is TGTGCCAGCTCACCACCGGAGGGGAACAAAATGAACACTGAAGCTTTCTTT. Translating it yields CASSPPEGNKMNTEAFF.

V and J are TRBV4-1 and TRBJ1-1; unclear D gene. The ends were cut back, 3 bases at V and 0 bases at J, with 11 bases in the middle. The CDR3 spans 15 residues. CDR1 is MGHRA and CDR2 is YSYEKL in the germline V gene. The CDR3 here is CASSHGGSMNTEAFF. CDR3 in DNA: TGCGCCAGCAGCCATGGAGGGTCGATGAACACTGAAGCTTTCTTT.

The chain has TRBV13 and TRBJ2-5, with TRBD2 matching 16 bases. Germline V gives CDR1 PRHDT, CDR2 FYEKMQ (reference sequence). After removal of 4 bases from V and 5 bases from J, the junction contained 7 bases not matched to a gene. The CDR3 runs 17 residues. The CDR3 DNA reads TGTGCCAGCAGCTCCGGGACTAGCGGGGGGGCGAGTGAGACCCAGTACTTC. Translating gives CASSSGTSGGASETQYF.

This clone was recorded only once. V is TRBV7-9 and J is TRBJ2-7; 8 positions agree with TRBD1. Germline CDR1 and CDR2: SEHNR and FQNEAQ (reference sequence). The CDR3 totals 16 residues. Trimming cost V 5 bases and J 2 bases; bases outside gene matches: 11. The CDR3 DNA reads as TGTGCCAGCAGCATAACAATGGGGACAGGTGCCTACGAGCAGTACTTC. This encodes CASSITMGTGAYEQYF. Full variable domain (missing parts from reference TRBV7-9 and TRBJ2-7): DTGVSQNPRHKITKRGQNVTFRCDPISEHNRLYWYRQTLGQGPEFLTYFQNEAQLEKSRLLSDRFSAERPKGSFSTLEIQRTEQGDSAMYLCASSITMGTGAYEQYFGPGTRLTVT.